This T cell receptor (beta chain) derives from a study of PD-L1 blockade in urothelial cancer. Study summary: Patients' atezolizumab regimen, 1,200 mg intravenously every 3 weeks, began around 2014. At 3 weeks after treatment start (second dose) and again at 6 weeks, blood was analyzed.

The method was immunoSEQ multiplex PCR; TCRdb's version includes in-frame clones alone and lacks a portion of them. There are about 63,000 clones in the sample; roughly 76% occur only once, and approximately 5.1% lies in the top ten. Findings and caveats of the study: Durable benefit was linked to greater 3-week expansion of tumor-associated blood clones.

The time point denotes: pretreatment peripheral blood. Metastatic or locally advanced urothelial carcinoma was present in the patients. Regarding this clone: The antigen remains unidentified.

In germline, CDR1 is LNHDA, CDR2 SQIVND (reference sequence). V dropped 6 bases and J dropped 3 bases, with 14 bases sitting between them. The length of the CDR3 is 14 residues. The receptor comes from a man in his 70s with urothelial cancer. V usage is TRBV19 and J usage is TRBJ1-1; D is unresolved. This specimen consisted of PBMCs, obtained around atezolizumab (anti-PD-L1) treatment. The CDR3 here is CASSRGRGDTEAFF. CDR3 nucleotide sequence: TGTGCCAGTAGCCGCGGGCGGGGTGACACTGAAGCTTTCTTT.